This T cell receptor beta chain was captured in a study of T cells in Graves' hyperthyroidism and ophthalmopathy (dated by TCRdb to between 2017 and 2020). The study in broad terms: Peripheral blood samples were taken at initial diagnosis, before any treatment was given. The paper reports TCR Vbeta CDR3 sequencing of roughly 140 peripheral blood samples: 43 ophthalmopathy, fewer than 85 hyperthyroidism and about 17 progressor patients. Following sampling, methimazole starting at 30 mg daily was given to hyperthyroidism patients, and high-dose intravenous methylprednisolone was given to ophthalmopathy patients. In roughly six Graves' hyperthyroidism patients, the study also compared T-cell repertoires from thyroid tissue with T-cell repertoires from blood. The approximately 98 discovery patients were randomly divided into training and test sets at a 7:3 ratio. To identify TCR V-J signatures that set the groups apart, the researchers used a discovery cohort of roughly 100 patients, made up of 40 to 45 with Graves' ophthalmopathy and 55 to 65 with stable Graves' hyperthyroidism. Whether ophthalmopathy could be predicted prospectively was tested in an independent validation cohort made up of under 20 hyperthyroidism patients plus 17 patients who later progressed to ophthalmopathy.

Moderately to severely active disease, a Clinical Activity Score of at least 3, a NOSPECS grade of at least 4, and a duration under 3 months were present in ophthalmopathy patients. Exclusion was applied to patients with uncontrolled infections, other autoimmune diseases, pregnancy or lactation. Diagnoses were established on the basis of clinical symptoms, serum thyroxine and TRAb, thyroid ultrasound, and orbital computed tomography. PBMCs were separated from 7.5 to 10 ml of fresh peripheral blood using Ficoll-Paque density gradient centrifugation. Total RNA was extracted using Trizol reagent, and RNA quality was assessed on an Agilent 2100 Bioanalyzer. CDR1 and CDR2, per the germline V gene, are MGHRA and YSYEKL. From the cysteine up to the phenylalanine, the CDR3 has a length of 15 residues. Of all the DNA, just the CDR3 is kept, 45 bases in frame from base 1. V ends up 6 bases short and J 0 bases short, with an unmatched junction base count of 8.

This clonotype was counted at least ten times. There is no known antigen for this receptor. Base qualities are not recorded, but no much larger clone differs from it by a single base. Overall study results and their limits: A model built on a 13 V-J signature distinguished ophthalmopathy from stable hyperthyroidism, reaching about 88% sensitivity and approximately 83% specificity in cross-validation and 80%/75% in testing. Most expanded thyroid clonotypes (frequency above 0.001) were also detected in blood, suggesting blood repertoires may reflect thyroid immune responses. In validation, progression to ophthalmopathy was predicted by the model with nearly 71% sensitivity and roughly 76% specificity, a median of around 6.5 months before onset. Sample size was not statistically predetermined, and blinding of investigators to group allocation was not performed.

The TCR beta CDR3 regions were amplified from RNA transcripts. A first-round RT-PCR of the TCR CDR3 used the HTBI primer set with the Qiagen OneStep RT-PCR kit. A second multiplex PCR round built the libraries, followed by size selection and purification. Paired-end sequencing of the libraries was performed with 100 bp reads on an Illumina HiSeq2000. Processing in the source paper ran as follows. SOAPnuke was used to process the raw data, with reads discarded if the reads contained adapters or uncalled bases, had a mean Phred below 15, or lacked an exact constant-primer or identifier match. COPE v1.2.5 was used to merge high-quality paired reads, and clonotypes were defined as unique nucleotide sequences. MiTCR v1.1 was used to align clonotypes to the IMGT TRBV, TRBD and TRBJ reference segments. The analysis was restricted to V-J combinations with a frequency above 0.0001, which together covered 99.2% of the repertoires. The TCS score was defined as the ratio of F50 (clonal expansion) to E x V (chaos), calculated using BLOSUM62-based TCRdist between CDR3 peptides within each V-J. Welch's t-statistics and random forest reduced around 510 V-J features to roughly 13, which were used in a naive Bayes classifier (R e1071). In TCRdb, the public reads were trimmed at Q25 with fastp and aligned with MiXCR, with productive beta chains retained. CDR3 protein sequences are deduplicated, and each keeps its most common genes and DNA. The V and J calls, along with clone size, are taken from TCRdb and not from the paper's own processing. Present in this sample are about 530,000 distinct CDR3 sequences, more than 15% of which were seen just once. The ten largest clones take up 17% of the sample.

This sequence originates from a woman younger than 30 with Graves' ophthalmopathy. The specimen sequenced was blood. The chain is made from TRBV4-1 and TRBJ2-7; TRBD1 aligns with 7 central bases. The CDR3 here reads CASSHRDSSSYEQYF. In nucleotide form, the sequence is TGCGCCAGCAGTCACCGGGACAGTAGCTCCTACGAGCAGTACTTC.